The next 10 T cell receptor beta chains were all read from a single sample in a study of CD8+ T cells in alopecia areata. Treatment given: oral pan-JAK inhibitor, 5-10 mg twice daily. In each case, RNA was isolated and then reverse transcribed into cDNA as the sequencing template. Here immunoSEQ multiplex PCR was the method, and the copy in TCRdb shows in-frame clones only, minus some. The sample has 35,000 to 45,000 clones; about nine tenths are singletons. The sample in question was CD8+ T cells sorted from blood, obtained at week 24, from a patient treated with tofacitinib. Receptor source: a human donor with alopecia areata.

This clone was observed a single time. The V gene is TRBV5-1, the J gene TRBJ1-3; D call uncertain. V lost 4 bases and J lost 0, with 11 bases in between. Germline V lookup: CDR1 SGHRS, CDR2 YFSETQ. There are 15 residues in the CDR3. CDR3 coding DNA: TGCGCCAGCAGCCTCGGCCAACCCTCTGGAAACACCATATATTTT. Encoded protein: CASSLGQPSGNTIYF.

The chain combines TRBV29-1 with TRBJ2-7; 8 nucleotides match TRBD1. This CDR3 region has 12 residues. Germline CDR1 and CDR2: SQVTM and ANQGSEA. V trimming: 6 bases; J trimming: 3 bases; junction bases outside the gene matches: 4. The CDR3 nucleotides are TGCAGCGTGCGTGGACAGGGCTACGAGCAGTACTTC. Its translation is CSVRGQGYEQYF.

This clone has just one count. The chain is built from TRBV5-8 and TRBJ2-1, with D maybe TRBD1 (6 bases). The germline V gene has CDR1 SGHTS and CDR2 YDEGEE. V lost 2 bases and J lost 5, with 11 bases in between. The CDR3 extends over 14 amino acids. CDR3 DNA: TGTGCCAGCAGCTTTCGACAGGCCAACAATGAGCAGTTCTTC. Amino acid sequence: CASSFRQANNEQFF.

This chain joins TRBV29-1 and TRBJ1-2; D might be TRBD1 (5 bases). Germline CDR1 reads SQVTM; CDR2 reads ANQGSEA. The CDR3 spans 12 residues. Between the trimmed V and J ends, which lost 7 bases and 2 bases, there was a span of 11 bases. Here the CDR3 reads CSDTGSNYGYTF. The CDR3 coding sequence is TGCAGCGACACAGGTAGCAACTATGGCTACACCTTC.

This chain links TRBV27 with TRBJ2-7; 7 bases match TRBD1. V trimming: 6 bases; J trimming: 3 bases; junction bases outside the gene matches: 5. This CDR3 is built from 13 residues. CDR1 is MNHEY and CDR2 is SMNVEV in the germline V gene (reference sequence). The CDR3 DNA reads as TGTGCCAGCAGCCGTAGGGACAGCTACGAGCAGTACTTC. Encoded protein: CASSRRDSYEQYF.

This clone came up once. The chain recombines TRBV30 with TRBJ2-5, with 10 positions matching TRBD1. Germline CDR1 is GTSNPN and CDR2 is SVGIG (reference sequence). The length of the CDR3 is 15 residues. V lost 1 base and J lost 5; bases outside the gene matches: 7. DNA for the CDR3: TGTGCCTGGAGTGCCACGGGACAGGGGATGGAGACCCAGTACTTC. It translates to CAWSATGQGMETQYF.

V usage is TRBV16 and J usage is TRBJ1-2; D not certain. Trimming left V 7 bases short and J 4 bases short, with 13 bases between. The CDR3 contains 13 residues. Germline CDR1 is KGHSY and CDR2 is FQNENV. Here the CDR3 reads CASIVRKTYGYTF. CDR3 DNA sequence: TGTGCCAGCATCGTTAGAAAGACCTATGGCTACACCTTC. Drawing the rest from reference TRBV16 and TRBJ1-2, the complete variable domain is GEEVAQTPKHLVRGEGQKAKLYCAPIKGHSYVFWYQQVLKNEFKFLISFQNENVFDETGMPKERFSAKCLPNSPCSLEIQATKLEDSAVYFCASIVRKTYGYTFGSGTRLTVV.

This clone was seen just once. The chain couples TRBV13 to TRBJ2-3; D gene uncertain. Per the germline V gene, CDR1 is PRHDT and CDR2 is FYEKMQ (reference sequence). This CDR3 has 15 amino acids. V shed 5 bases and J shed 2 bases, with 14 bases lying between them. The chain's CDR3 is CASSPSDLDTDTQYF. In DNA form, the CDR3 reads TGTGCCAGCAGCCCCTCCGACTTAGACACAGATACGCAGTATTTT.

This rearrangement joins TRBV25-1 to TRBJ2-7; D unresolved. Germline V gives CDR1 MGHDK, CDR2 SYGVNS. The CDR3 consists of 11 residues. Between the trimmed V and J ends, which lost 4 bases and 3 bases, there was a span of 4 bases. In nucleotides, the CDR3 is TGTGCCAGCAGTGTTAACTACGAGCAGTACTTC. Protein sequence: CASSVNYEQYF.

CDR3 coding DNA: TGTGCCAGCAGCTTAGGAGTTTACAGGGGACAGAACAATGAGCAGTTCTTC. It yields the protein CASSLGVYRGQNNEQFF. The rearrangement uses TRBV11-2 and TRBJ2-1; 7 bases line up with TRBD1. The length of the CDR3 is 17 residues. The V segment lost 1 base and the J segment 5 bases; nucleotides outside the gene matches: 11. Germline CDR1 SGHAT, CDR2 FQNNGV.